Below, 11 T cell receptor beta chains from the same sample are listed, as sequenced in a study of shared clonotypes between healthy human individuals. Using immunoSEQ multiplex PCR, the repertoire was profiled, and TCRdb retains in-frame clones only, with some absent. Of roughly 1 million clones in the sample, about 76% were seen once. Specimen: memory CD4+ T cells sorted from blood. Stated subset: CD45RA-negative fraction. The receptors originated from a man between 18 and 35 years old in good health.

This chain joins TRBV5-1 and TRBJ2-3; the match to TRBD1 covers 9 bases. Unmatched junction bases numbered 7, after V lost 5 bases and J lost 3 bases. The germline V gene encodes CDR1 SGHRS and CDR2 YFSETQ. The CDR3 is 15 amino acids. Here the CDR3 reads CASSQTGGRTDTQYF. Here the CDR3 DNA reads TGCGCCAGCAGTCAGACAGGGGGTAGGACAGATACGCAGTATTTT.

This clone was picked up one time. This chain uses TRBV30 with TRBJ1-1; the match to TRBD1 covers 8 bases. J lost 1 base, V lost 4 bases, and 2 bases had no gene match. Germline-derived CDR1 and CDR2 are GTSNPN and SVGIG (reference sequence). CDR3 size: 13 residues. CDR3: CAWTGQANTEAFF. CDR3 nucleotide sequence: TGTGCCTGGACGGGACAGGCGAACACTGAAGCTTTCTTT.

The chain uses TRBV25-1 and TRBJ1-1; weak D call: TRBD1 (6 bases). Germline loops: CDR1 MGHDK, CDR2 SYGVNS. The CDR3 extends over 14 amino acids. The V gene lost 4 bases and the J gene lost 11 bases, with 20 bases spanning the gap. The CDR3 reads CASSGNRATRGAFF. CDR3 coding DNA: TGTGCCAGCAGTGGGAACAGGGCCACTCGGGGGGCTTTCTTT.

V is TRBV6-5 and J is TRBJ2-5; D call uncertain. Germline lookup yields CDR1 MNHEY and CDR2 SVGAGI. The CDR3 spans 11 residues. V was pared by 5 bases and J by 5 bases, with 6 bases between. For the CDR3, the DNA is TGTGCCAGCAGTAAAGGGGAGACCCAGTACTTC. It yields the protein CASSKGETQYF.

CDR3 residues: CASSQDKGGPRDTQYF. The DNA of the CDR3 is TGTGCCAGCAGCCAAGATAAGGGGGGCCCTCGGGATACGCAGTATTTT. This rearrangement joins TRBV4-2 to TRBJ2-3, with D perhaps given as TRBD1 or TRBD2 (6 bases each). Between the trimmed V and J ends, which lost 0 bases and 6 bases, there was a span of 16 bases. Germline V gives CDR1 LGHNA, CDR2 YNFKEQ. The CDR3 loop spans 16 amino acids.

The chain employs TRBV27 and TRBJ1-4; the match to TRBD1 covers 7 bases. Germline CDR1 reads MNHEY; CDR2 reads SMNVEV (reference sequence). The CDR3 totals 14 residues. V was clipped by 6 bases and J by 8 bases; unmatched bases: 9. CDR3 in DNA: TGTGCCAGCAGATCTACAGGGGTGAGGGAAAAACTGTTTTTT. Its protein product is CASRSTGVREKLFF.

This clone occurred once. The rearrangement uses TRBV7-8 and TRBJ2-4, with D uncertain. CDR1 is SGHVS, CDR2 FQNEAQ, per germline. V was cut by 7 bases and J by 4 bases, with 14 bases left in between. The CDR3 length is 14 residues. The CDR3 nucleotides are TGTGCCAGCACCTCCAAGGACCGGAAAAACATTCAGTACTTC. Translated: CASTSKDRKNIQYF.

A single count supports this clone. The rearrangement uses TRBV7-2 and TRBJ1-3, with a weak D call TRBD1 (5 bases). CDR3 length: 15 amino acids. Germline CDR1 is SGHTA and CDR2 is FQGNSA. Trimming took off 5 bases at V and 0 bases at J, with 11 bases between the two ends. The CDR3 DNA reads TGTGCCAGCAGCCCATCCAGGGTCTCTGGAAACACCATATATTTT. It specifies CASSPSRVSGNTIYF.

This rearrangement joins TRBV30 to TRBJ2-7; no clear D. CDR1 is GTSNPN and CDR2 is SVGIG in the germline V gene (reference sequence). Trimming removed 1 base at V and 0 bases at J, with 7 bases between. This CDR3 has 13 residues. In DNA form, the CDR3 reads TGTGCCTGGAGTGCCCGTGTCTCCTACGAGCAGTACTTC. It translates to CAWSARVSYEQYF.

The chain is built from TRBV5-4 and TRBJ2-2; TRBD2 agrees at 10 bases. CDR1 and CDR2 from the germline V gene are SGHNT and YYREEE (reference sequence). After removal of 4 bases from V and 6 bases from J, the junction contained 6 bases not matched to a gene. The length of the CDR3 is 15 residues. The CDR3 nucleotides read TGTGCCAGCAGCCGCGCGCTAGCGGGAGCCGGGGAGCTGTTTTTT. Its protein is CASSRALAGAGELFF.

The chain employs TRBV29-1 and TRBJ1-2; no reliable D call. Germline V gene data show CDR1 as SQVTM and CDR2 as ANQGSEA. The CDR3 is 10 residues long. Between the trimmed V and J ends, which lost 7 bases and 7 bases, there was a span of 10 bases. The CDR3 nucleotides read TGCAGCGCCGATACCCTTGGCTACACCTTC. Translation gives CSADTLGYTF.